A single sample gave rise to the 9 T cell receptor beta chains below, sequenced in a study of T cells in Graves' hyperthyroidism and ophthalmopathy. Template material for amplifying TCR beta CDR3 regions consisted of RNA transcripts. The TCR CDR3 first-round RT-PCR relied on the HTBI primer set. TCRdb processed the multiplex PCR reads anew with MiXCR; each CDR3 protein has one entry. The table has around 240,000 distinct CDR3 sequences, roughly 15% seen once. Sequenced input: blood. The receptor set was obtained from a woman aged 40-49 years with Graves' hyperthyroidism that later progressed to Graves' ophthalmopathy.

To note about this clonotype: The junction does not match germline at one end; this may be a read error. This chain joins TRBV10-3 and TRBJ2-3; 11 nucleotides line up with TRBD2. Looked up from germline, CDR1 is ENHRY and CDR2 is SYGVKD. This CDR3 comprises 16 residues. This CDR3 reads CAISESGLAVHRYAVF. DNA of the CDR3: TGTGCCATCAGTGAGTCGGGACTAGCGGTACACAGATACGCAGTATTT.

This clonotype was seen ten or more times. This chain connects TRBV9 to TRBJ1-4, with a possible D match to TRBD1 (5 bases). V lost 3 bases, J lost 3 bases, and 12 bases lay in between. CDR1 SGDLS and CDR2 YYNGEE come from the germline V gene. The CDR3 is made up of 15 amino acids. CDR3 nucleotide sequence: TGTGCCAGCAGCGAAGGGACGGCTGCTAATGAAAAACTGTTTTTT. Its protein product is CASSEGTAANEKLFF.

The chain has TRBV2 and TRBJ2-3, with D possibly TRBD1 on 5 matching bases. Looked up from germline, CDR1 is SNHLY and CDR2 is FYNNEI. This CDR3 is built from 13 residues. V was shortened by 7 bases and J by 2 bases, with 10 bases between the two germline ends. CDR3 sequence (DNA): TGTGCCAGCACCCCCAGGGTCACAGATACGCAGTATTTT. Amino acid sequence: CASTPRVTDTQYF.

This clonotype was detected many times. This rearrangement joins TRBV11-2 to TRBJ2-1, with 10 nucleotides matching TRBD1. Per the germline V gene, CDR1 is SGHAT and CDR2 is FQNNGV. With V trimmed by 5 bases and J by 7 bases, 8 bases remained unmatched. The CDR3 length is 15 residues. In DNA form, the CDR3 reads TGTGCCAGCAGCCCCGACAGGGGGCTTGGTAATGAGCAGTTCTTC. It specifies CASSPDRGLGNEQFF.

This clonotype was counted many times. In DNA form, the CDR3 reads TGTGCCAGCAGTTTTTTCGCCCCGGGGGGGGAGCAGTACTTC. This codes for CASSFFAPGGEQYF. The chain combines TRBV27 with TRBJ2-7; the match to TRBD2 covers 8 bases. From germline, CDR1 is MNHEY and CDR2 SMNVEV (reference sequence). Germline trimming cut 3 bases from V and 7 bases from J; bases unmatched to any gene: 8. CDR3 size: 14 residues.

The V call is TRBV6-5, the J call TRBJ2-7; TRBD1 matches at 9 bases. V shed 2 bases and J 2 bases; nucleotides not matched to a gene: 16. This CDR3 is 19 amino acids long. CDR1 and CDR2 (germline): MNHEY, SVGAGI. Here the CDR3 DNA reads TGTGCCAGCAGTTACCGAATCCGGGACAGGGATCTCAACACCTACGAGCAGTACTTC. It specifies CASSYRIRDRDLNTYEQYF.

V is TRBV4-1 and J is TRBJ1-1; a weak D match, TRBD1 (5 bases). This CDR3 comprises 14 residues. Germline values: CDR1 MGHRA, CDR2 YSYEKL. With 1 base removed from V and 7 bases from J, the gap between germline ends came to 13 bases. In nucleotides, the CDR3 is TGCGCCAGCAGCCAAGTTTCTGGGGGGGATGAAGCTTTCTTT. It encodes CASSQVSGGDEAFF.

This clonotype was seen repeatedly, ten times or more. The chain employs TRBV2 and TRBJ2-1; D ambiguous. This CDR3 contains 17 residues. Between the trimmed V and J ends, which lost 6 bases and 6 bases, there was a span of 24 bases. Germline CDR1 reads SNHLY; CDR2 reads FYNNEI. The CDR3 protein is CASSWGSSIYLSNEQFF. The CDR3 DNA sequence: TGTGCCAGCAGCTGGGGTAGCAGCATATACCTTTCCAATGAGCAGTTCTTC.

This clonotype was seen more than once but under ten times. The chain couples TRBV4-1 to TRBJ1-5; D remains unclear. Germline loops: CDR1 MGHRA, CDR2 YSYEKL. The V and J ends lost 0 bases and 3 bases respectively, with 6 bases between them. The CDR3 sequence is 14 residues long. The CDR3 loop reads CASSQDWYNQPQHF. The CDR3 DNA sequence: TGCGCCAGCAGCCAAGATTGGTACAATCAGCCCCAGCATTTT.